These 18 T cell receptor beta chains were sequenced from one sample in a study of cytomegalovirus exposure and HLA in healthy donors. 60 Vbeta and 13 Jbeta primers were used in PCR. Repertoires were generated with immunoSEQ multiplex PCR, while TCRdb's copy carries only in-frame clones and drops some. Its table records about 64,000 clones. The sequencing input was PBMCs. The receptors originated from a woman in her late teens or twenties in good health and CMV-seronegative.

The gene calls are TRBV7-9 and TRBJ2-3, with D perhaps matching TRBD1 (6 bases). Germline V gene lookup returns CDR1 SEHNR and CDR2 FQNEAQ (reference sequence). CDR3 length: 15 residues. The V gene lost 5 bases and the J gene lost 7 bases, with 19 bases spanning the gap. This chain's CDR3 is CASSDGRGKGHTQYF. In DNA, the CDR3 is TGTGCCAGCAGCGACGGAAGGGGGAAAGGACATACGCAGTATTTT. Drawing the rest from reference TRBV7-9 and TRBJ2-3, the complete variable domain is DTGVSQNPRHKITKRGQNVTFRCDPISEHNRLYWYRQTLGQGPEFLTYFQNEAQLEKSRLLSDRFSAERPKGSFSTLEIQRTEQGDSAMYLCASSDGRGKGHTQYFGPGTRLTVL.

V usage is TRBV2 and J usage is TRBJ2-5; maybe TRBD1 (6 bases). V lost 8 bases to trimming and J lost 4 bases, with 14 bases between them. The germline V gene encodes CDR1 SNHLY and CDR2 FYNNEI. The CDR3 is 13 amino acids. The CDR3 DNA sequence: TGTGCCAGCTCTTGGGGGCCGGGAGAGACCCAGTACTTC. Residues: CASSWGPGETQYF.

The rearrangement joins TRBV30 to TRBJ1-2; possibly TRBD1 for D (5 bases). CDR3 length: 11 residues. V lost 2 bases and J lost 7, with 8 bases in between. Germline loops: CDR1 GTSNPN, CDR2 SVGIG (reference sequence). The CDR3 loop is CAWSTGGGYTF. CDR3 in DNA: TGTGCCTGGAGTACGGGGGGTGGCTACACCTTC.

This chain uses TRBV5-1 with TRBJ1-2, with TRBD1 as a possible D gene (5 bases). This CDR3 region has 12 residues. V dropped 5 bases and J dropped 4 bases, with 9 bases sitting between them. From germline, CDR1 is SGHRS and CDR2 YFSETQ. The CDR3 DNA follows: TGCGCCAGCAGTGACAGTTTCTATGGCTACACCTTC. Translation gives CASSDSFYGYTF.

The chain combines TRBV30 with TRBJ2-1; 10 bases agree with TRBD1. Germline CDR1 GTSNPN, CDR2 SVGIG (reference sequence). The junction had 13 bases not matched to a gene; V was cut back by 5 bases and J by 3 bases. The CDR3 sequence is 17 residues long. CDR3 loop: CAWRQGAGGGIYNEQFF. The CDR3 coding sequence is TGTGCCTGGCGACAGGGGGCAGGCGGGGGGATCTACAATGAGCAGTTCTTC.

The J gene is TRBJ1-1, the V gene TRBV4-1; weak D call: TRBD1 (6 bases). The germline gives CDR1 MGHRA, CDR2 YSYEKL. The CDR3 length is 15 residues. The germline V and J ends were trimmed by 4 bases and 5 bases, with 17 bases remaining between them. The CDR3 loop is CASSRAQGSETEAFF. CDR3 nucleotide sequence: TGCGCCAGCAGCCGAGCCCAGGGGTCGGAAACTGAAGCTTTCTTT.

This chain uses TRBV5-8 with TRBJ1-1; D gene ambiguous. V shed 0 bases and J shed 4 bases, with 16 bases lying between them. In germline, CDR1 is SGHTS, CDR2 YDEGEE. The CDR3 has 16 residues. The CDR3 DNA reads as TGTGCCAGCAGCTTGGGGTCTGGGAGAACGAGCACTGAAGCTTTCTTT. The encoded protein is CASSLGSGRTSTEAFF. Based on the CDR3 plus reference TRBV5-8 and TRBJ1-1, the full variable domain is EAGVTQSPTHLIKTRGQQATLRCSPISGHTSVYWYQQALGLGLQFLLWYDEGEERNRGNFPPRFSGRQFPNYSSELNVNALELEDSALYLCASSLGSGRTSTEAFFGQGTRLTVV.

The chain uses TRBV4-1 and TRBJ2-3; D gene ambiguous. Trimming removed 1 base from V and 4 bases from J, with 6 bases in between. The CDR3 extends over 13 amino acids. Germline CDR1 is MGHRA and CDR2 is YSYEKL. Here the CDR3 DNA reads TGCGCCAGCAGCCAAGTAAGCTCAGATACGCAGTATTTT. It is translated as CASSQVSSDTQYF.

V gene TRBV2 combines with J gene TRBJ1-1; D not certain. V gave up 5 bases and J gave up 3 bases, with 7 bases separating them. The germline V gene has CDR1 SNHLY and CDR2 FYNNEI. The CDR3 runs to 12 residues. The CDR3 reads CASSRGDTEAFF. The CDR3 DNA follows: TGTGCCAGCAGTCGGGGAGACACTGAAGCTTTCTTT.

J is TRBJ1-2 and V is TRBV5-1, with 9 bases identical to TRBD1. Losses at the gene ends were 7 bases for V and 4 bases for J; bases not matched to a gene: 14. Germline-derived CDR1 and CDR2 are SGHRS and YFSETQ. This CDR3 has 16 amino acids. The CDR3 bases are TGCGCCAGCTCTCCGGGACAGGGCTTCTTGGGCTATGGCTACACCTTC. This sequence encodes CASSPGQGFLGYGYTF.

DNA for the CDR3: TGTGCCAGCGACCCGGGGGGAGGCATGAACACTGAAGCTTTCTTT. This codes for CASDPGGGMNTEAFF. The chain carries TRBV14 and TRBJ1-1; D may be TRBD1 (5 bases). The V end lost 8 bases, the J end lost 0 bases, and 16 bases lay between the germline ends. The germline gives CDR1 SGHDN, CDR2 FVKESK. The CDR3 consists of 15 residues.

The J gene is TRBJ2-3, the V gene TRBV4-2, with TRBD2 matching 8 bases. The V gene's germline CDR1 is LGHNA and CDR2 YNFKEQ. Trimming cost V 1 base and J 2 bases; bases outside gene matches: 14. This CDR3 is built from 19 residues. CDR3 coding DNA: TGTGCCAGCAGCCAAGCGGGCCGGGGAGTAGCGGGGACCACAGATACGCAGTATTTT. Residues: CASSQAGRGVAGTTDTQYF.

This chain links TRBV30 with TRBJ2-7; TRBD2 is a possible D gene (6 bases). Between the trimmed V and J ends, which lost 1 base and 4 bases, there was a span of 14 bases. Germline loops: CDR1 GTSNPN, CDR2 SVGIG (reference sequence). The CDR3 is made up of 14 amino acids. In DNA, the CDR3 is TGTGCCTGGAGTGGGGCGGGGTCGGTTTACGAGCAGTACTTC. This encodes CAWSGAGSVYEQYF.

The rearrangement links TRBV4-1 to TRBJ1-1; 10 bases line up with TRBD1. Trimming took 4 bases from V and 1 from J; bases not matched to a gene: 3. The CDR3 loop spans 15 amino acids. Germline V lookup: CDR1 MGHRA, CDR2 YSYEKL. CDR3 protein: CASSPGQGWNTEAFF. Here the CDR3 DNA reads TGCGCCAGCAGCCCGGGACAGGGGTGGAACACTGAAGCTTTCTTT.

V and J are TRBV30 and TRBJ1-5, with D possibly TRBD1 on 6 matching bases. CDR3 size: 13 residues. V was clipped by 5 bases and J by 3 bases, with 11 bases between them. Germline CDR1 reads GTSNPN; CDR2 reads SVGIG (reference sequence). The CDR3 protein is CAWEDSFNQPQHF. The CDR3 DNA reads TGTGCCTGGGAGGACAGTTTCAATCAGCCCCAGCATTTT.

The V call is TRBV25-1, the J call TRBJ2-7; D ambiguous. This CDR3 is 12 amino acids long. Germline loops: CDR1 MGHDK, CDR2 SYGVNS. Trimming shortened V by 4 bases and J by 3 bases, and 7 bases separated the two germline ends. The CDR3 DNA is TGTGCCAGCAGTGGAGCGAGCTACGAGCAGTACTTC. Amino acids: CASSGASYEQYF.

This chain uses TRBV6-1 with TRBJ1-1; TRBD1 matches at 8 bases. This CDR3 comprises 14 residues. V lost 4 bases to trimming and J lost 5 bases; unmatched junction nucleotides: 6. Germline CDR1 and CDR2: MNHNS and SASEGT. Here the CDR3 reads CASSVDRGSTEAFF. DNA for the CDR3: TGTGCCAGCAGTGTTGACAGGGGATCGACTGAAGCTTTCTTT.

The rearrangement links TRBV19 to TRBJ2-6; perhaps TRBD1 as D (6 bases). Trimming stripped 5 bases from V and 3 bases from J, with 11 bases between. The CDR3 has 15 residues. Germline CDR1 reads LNHDA; CDR2 reads SQIVND (reference sequence). The CDR3 DNA is TGTGCCAGTAGTCAGGGGAGTGGTGGGGCCAACGTCCTGACTTTC. This translates into CASSQGSGGANVLTF.